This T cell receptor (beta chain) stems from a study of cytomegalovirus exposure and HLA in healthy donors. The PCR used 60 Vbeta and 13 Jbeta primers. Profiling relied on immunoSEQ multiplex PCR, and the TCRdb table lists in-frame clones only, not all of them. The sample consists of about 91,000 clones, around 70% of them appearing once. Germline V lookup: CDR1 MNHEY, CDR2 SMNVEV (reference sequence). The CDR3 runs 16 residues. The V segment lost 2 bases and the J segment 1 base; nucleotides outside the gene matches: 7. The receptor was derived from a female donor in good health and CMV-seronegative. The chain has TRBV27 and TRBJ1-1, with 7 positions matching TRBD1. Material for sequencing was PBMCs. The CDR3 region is CASSLRSGGWNTEAFF. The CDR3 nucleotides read TGTGCCAGCAGTTTAAGGTCAGGGGGATGGAACACTGAAGCTTTCTTT.